A single TCR beta chain is shown here with its context. The antigen is undetermined. Here immunoSEQ multiplex PCR was the method, and the copy in TCRdb shows in-frame clones only, minus some. The data hold 55,000 to 80,000 clones, with 75% to 95% observed a single time. Trimming removed 5 bases at V and 3 bases at J, with 13 bases between. The CDR3 has 15 residues. From germline, CDR1 is SEHNR and CDR2 FQNEAQ (reference sequence). This sample was taken from a study of cytotoxic CD8 clonotypes in ibrutinib-treated CLL. Study outcomes and limitations: The public clonotypes identified were infrequent and showed contraction or stability on treatment.

This sequence was found in a human donor with chronic lymphocytic leukemia. The sample consisted of PBMCs, taken after 12 months of ibrutinib treatment. J is TRBJ2-2 and V is TRBV7-9; D is possibly TRBD2 (6 bases). The CDR3, as DNA: TGTGCCAGCAGCCCTGGACTAATACACACCGGGGAGCTGTTTTTT. It is translated as CASSPGLIHTGELFF.